These T cell receptor beta chains were read from a single sample in a study of shared clonotypes between healthy human individuals. The protocol was immunoSEQ multiplex PCR, while the TCRdb copy is restricted to in-frame clones and leaves out a portion. The sample lists about 640,000 clones; around 72% were seen once. The sample was memory CD4+ T cells sorted from blood. The receptors derive from a woman in her twenties or thirties in good health. Each CDR3 is given with its conserved first and last residue. The D gene is left open where the match is weak.

CASSFSRTVEAFF TRBV11-2 NA TRBJ1-1
CASSRQGTNTNYGYTF TRBV18 TRBD1 TRBJ1-2
CASSQDLTGYTTGELFF TRBV5-8 NA TRBJ2-2
CASRIQGSNTEAFF TRBV6-1 TRBD1 TRBJ1-1
CASRSAETYNEQFF TRBV5-1 NA TRBJ2-1
CASTTDGYGYTF TRBV5-6 NA TRBJ1-2
CASSPPTVSQPQHF TRBV28 NA TRBJ1-5
CASSPGGNTGELFF TRBV18 NA TRBJ2-2
CASSSYGEGWPPGGSFEQYF TRBV7-8 TRBD2 TRBJ2-7
CASSESSGSYNEQFF TRBV5-1 TRBD2 TRBJ2-1
CASSPIGWGEQFF TRBV6-5 NA TRBJ2-1
CSAPVAGSAFF TRBV20-1 NA TRBJ1-1
CASSPRGSSNQPQHF TRBV4-1 NA TRBJ1-5
CASSIGGSGRGDEQFF TRBV19 TRBD2 TRBJ2-1
CASSKPSGPRPYEQYF TRBV19 NA TRBJ2-7
CASSPRLSTGELFF TRBV2 NA TRBJ2-2
CASWRGEAYEQYF TRBV6-6 NA TRBJ2-7
CASSAAGGPAQFF TRBV5-6 TRBD1 TRBJ2-1
CASSLGGNNQPQHF TRBV5-4 NA TRBJ1-5
CASSRLVQETQYF TRBV6-1 NA TRBJ2-5
CASRGTLSYEQYF TRBV19 NA TRBJ2-7
CASSTRVSATDTQYF TRBV10-2 NA TRBJ2-3
CASSPRLASSQEQFF TRBV18 NA TRBJ2-1
CASSTTGTTAF TRBV6-5 NA TRBJ1-1
CASSLGTDGNTIYF TRBV5-1 NA TRBJ1-3
CASRAPDRDKEAQYF TRBV6-1 TRBD1 TRBJ2-5
CASRGQGASSWELFF TRBV6-6 TRBD1 TRBJ2-2
CASSSPTAPAYNEQFF TRBV28 NA TRBJ2-1
CASSQDTTSGRPGAKNIQYF TRBV4-2 TRBD2 TRBJ2-4
CASSFVQGAGNEKLFF TRBV7-9 NA TRBJ1-4
CASSHGLAGVGNEQFF TRBV5-1 TRBD2 TRBJ2-1
CASRWTSGGTDTQYF TRBV5-1 TRBD2 TRBJ2-3
CASSRDLALNTEAFF TRBV27 NA TRBJ1-1
CASSSPRGRGLTSNQPQHF TRBV28 TRBD1 TRBJ1-5